This TCR beta chain was observed in a study of blood T cell repertoires in COVID-19. Trimming shortened V by 0 bases and J by 6 bases, and 10 bases separated the two germline ends. The germline V gene encodes CDR1 LGHNA and CDR2 YNFKEQ. CDR3 length equals 14 residues. Repertoires were generated with immunoSEQ multiplex PCR, while TCRdb's copy carries only in-frame clones and drops some. The sample includes approximately 60,000 clones, 78% of them seen just once. This clonotype originated in a man between 60 and 75 years old with COVID-19, enrolled during active disease. The rearrangement links TRBV4-2 to TRBJ2-3; D unresolved. What was sequenced was peripheral blood. The CDR3 DNA is TGTGCCAGCAGCCAAGATCGGTGGTCGGATACGCAGTATTTT. It encodes CASSQDRWSDTQYF.